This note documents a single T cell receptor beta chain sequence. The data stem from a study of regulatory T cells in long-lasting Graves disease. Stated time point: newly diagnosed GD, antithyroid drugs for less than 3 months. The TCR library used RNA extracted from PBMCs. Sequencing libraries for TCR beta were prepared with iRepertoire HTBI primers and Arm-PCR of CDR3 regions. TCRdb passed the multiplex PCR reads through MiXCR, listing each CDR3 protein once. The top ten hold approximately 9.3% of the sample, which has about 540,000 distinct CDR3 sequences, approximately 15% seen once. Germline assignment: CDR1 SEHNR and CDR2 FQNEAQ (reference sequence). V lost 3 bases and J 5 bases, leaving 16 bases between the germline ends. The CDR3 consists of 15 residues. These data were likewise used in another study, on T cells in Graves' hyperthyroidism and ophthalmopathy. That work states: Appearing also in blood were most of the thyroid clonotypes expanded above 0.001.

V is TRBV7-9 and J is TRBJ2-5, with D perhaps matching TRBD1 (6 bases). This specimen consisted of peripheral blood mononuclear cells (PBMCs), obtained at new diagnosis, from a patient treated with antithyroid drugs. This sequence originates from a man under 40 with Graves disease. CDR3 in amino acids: CASSLGAVGDETQYF. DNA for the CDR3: TGTGCCAGCAGCTTGGGGGCCGTGGGGGACGAGACCCAGTACTTC.